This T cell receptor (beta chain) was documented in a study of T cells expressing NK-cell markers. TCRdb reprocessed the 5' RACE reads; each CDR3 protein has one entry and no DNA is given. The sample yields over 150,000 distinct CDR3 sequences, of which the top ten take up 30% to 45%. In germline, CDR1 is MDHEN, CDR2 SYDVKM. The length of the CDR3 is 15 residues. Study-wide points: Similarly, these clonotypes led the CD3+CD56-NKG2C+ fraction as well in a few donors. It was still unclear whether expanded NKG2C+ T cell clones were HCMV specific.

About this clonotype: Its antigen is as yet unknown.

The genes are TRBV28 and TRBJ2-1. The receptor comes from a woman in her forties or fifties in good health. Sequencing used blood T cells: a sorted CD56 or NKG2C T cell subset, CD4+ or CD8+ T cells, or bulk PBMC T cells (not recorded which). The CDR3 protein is CASSLVGVTYNEQFF.